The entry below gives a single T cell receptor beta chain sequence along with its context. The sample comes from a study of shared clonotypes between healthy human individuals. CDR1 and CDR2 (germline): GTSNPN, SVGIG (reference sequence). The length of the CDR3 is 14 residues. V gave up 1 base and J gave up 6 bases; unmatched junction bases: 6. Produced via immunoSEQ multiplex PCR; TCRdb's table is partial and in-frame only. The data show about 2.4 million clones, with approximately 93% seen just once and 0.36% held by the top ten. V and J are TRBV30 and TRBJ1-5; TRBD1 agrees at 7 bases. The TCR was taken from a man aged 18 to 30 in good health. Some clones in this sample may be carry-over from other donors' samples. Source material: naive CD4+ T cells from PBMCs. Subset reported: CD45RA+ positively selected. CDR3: CAWSATGFPQPQHF. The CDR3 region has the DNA TGTGCCTGGAGTGCGACAGGGTTCCCTCAGCCCCAGCATTTT.